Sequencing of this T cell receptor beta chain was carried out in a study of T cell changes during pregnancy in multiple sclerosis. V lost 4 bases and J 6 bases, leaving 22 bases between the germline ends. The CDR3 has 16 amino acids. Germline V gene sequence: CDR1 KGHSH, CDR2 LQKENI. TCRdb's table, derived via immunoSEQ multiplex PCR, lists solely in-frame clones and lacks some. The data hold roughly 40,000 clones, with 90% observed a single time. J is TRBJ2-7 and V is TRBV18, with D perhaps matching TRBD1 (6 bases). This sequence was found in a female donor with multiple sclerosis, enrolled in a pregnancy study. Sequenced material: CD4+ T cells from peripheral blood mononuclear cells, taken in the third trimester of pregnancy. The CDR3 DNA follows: TGTGCCAGCTCACTTTCATCAGGGGTCTTGAGCGTCGAGCAGTACTTC. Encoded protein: CASSLSSGVLSVEQYF.